Listed below are T cell receptor beta chains from one sample, sequenced in a study of T-cell reconstitution after alpha-beta-depleted transplantation in children. One entry per CDR3 protein results from TCRdb running MiXCR on the PCR reads. The sample holds approximately 980,000 distinct CDR3 sequences, about 31% seen once. Specimen: PBMCs, mostly from graft donor cells, collected 360 days after TCRalphabeta/CD19-depleted stem cell transplant. All receptors come from a boy in the first two years of life who had a stem cell transplant for SCID, so the T cells may come from the graft donor. The CDR3 runs from the conserved cysteine through the conserved F or W. A D gene is named only where the DNA matches it firmly. Clone size is not always given. Where it is, it says once, few, many or a class for expanded clones.

J: TRBJ1-5
size: .
D: .
length: 15
V: TRBV20-1
CDR3: CSAADVGYSNQPQHF
DNA: TGCAGTGCTGCGGATGTAGGGTATAGCAATCAGCCCCAGCATTTT

J: TRBJ2-1
size: .
D: .
length: 16
V: TRBV5-8
CDR3: CASSPRGAVVGNEQFF
DNA: TGTGCCAGCAGCCCTAGGGGAGCGGTAGTGGGCAATGAGCAGTTCTTC

J: TRBJ2-7
size: .
D: .
length: 15
V: TRBV5-1
CDR3: CASSLARSAVYEQYF
DNA: TGCGCCAGCAGCTTGGCCCGCTCCGCCGTCTACGAGCAGTACTTC

J: TRBJ1-2
size: .
D: TRBD1
length: 16
V: TRBV9
CDR3: CASSVDTPTADRDYTF
DNA: TGTGCCAGCAGCGTAGATACCCCGACCGCGGACAGGGACTACACCTTC

J: TRBJ1-2
size: .
D: .
length: 15
V: TRBV29-1
CDR3: CSVEARGLLNYGYTF
DNA: TGCAGCGTTGAGGCGCGGGGTCTTTTAAACTATGGCTACACCTTC

J: TRBJ2-4
size: .
D: .
length: 15
V: TRBV20-1
CDR3: CSAGGLSTDKNIQYF
DNA: TGCAGTGCGGGTGGGCTGTCAACTGACAAAAACATTCAGTACTTC

J: TRBJ1-5
size: .
D: .
length: 11
V: TRBV29-1
CDR3: CSVDRNQPQHF
DNA: TGCAGCGTTGACAGGAACCAGCCCCAGCATTTT

J: TRBJ1-1
size: .
D: .
length: 15
V: TRBV18
CDR3: CASSPLREIWTEAFF
DNA: TGTGCCAGCTCACCTCTCAGAGAGATCTGGACTGAAGCTTTCTTT

J: TRBJ2-3
size: .
D: .
length: 15
V: TRBV24-1
CDR3: CATSDFGTAVDTQYF
DNA: TGTGCCACCAGTGATTTTGGGACCGCGGTTGATACGCAGTATTTT

J: TRBJ2-3
size: .
D: .
length: 16
V: TRBV7-2
CDR3: CASSLGFGSRADTQYF
DNA: TGTGCCAGCAGCTTAGGGTTCGGATCCCGCGCAGATACGCAGTATTTT

J: TRBJ2-3
size: few
D: TRBD2
length: 19
V: TRBV3-1
CDR3: CASSPLGSGGTPSTDTQYF
DNA: TGTGCCAGCAGCCCCCTGGGGAGCGGGGGGACGCCTAGCACAGATACGCAGTATTTT

J: TRBJ2-4
size: few
D: TRBD1
length: 14
V: TRBV5-5
CDR3: CASSQGQWANIQYF
DNA: TGTGCCAGCAGCCAGGGACAGTGGGCAAACATTCAGTACTTC

J: TRBJ2-5
size: few
D: .
length: 13
V: TRBV10-3
CDR3: CAISEQGGETQYF
DNA: TGTGCCATCAGTGAACAGGGAGGGGAGACCCAGTACTTC

J: TRBJ2-7
size: .
D: .
length: 15
V: TRBV9
CDR3: CASSADVSGTYEQYF
DNA: TGTGCCAGCAGCGCCGACGTGTCAGGAACCTACGAGCAGTACTTC

J: TRBJ1-5
size: .
D: TRBD1
length: 17
V: TRBV27
CDR3: CASSLSPGQGKGQPQHF
DNA: TGTGCCAGCAGTTTAAGCCCGGGACAGGGAAAGGGACAGCCCCAGCATTTT

J: TRBJ1-5
size: few
D: .
length: 15
V: TRBV27
CDR3: CASKGGQGFNQPQHF
DNA: TGTGCCAGCAAGGGGGGTCAGGGGTTCAATCAGCCCCAGCATTTT

J: TRBJ2-3
size: few
D: .
length: 16
V: TRBV18
CDR3: CASSPNLAKPQDTQYF
DNA: TGTGCCAGCTCACCCAACCTAGCCAAACCTCAGGATACGCAGTATTTT

J: TRBJ2-3
size: .
D: TRBD2
length: 14
V: TRBV24-1
CDR3: CATSGGGRTDTQYF
DNA: TGTGCCACCAGTGGCGGGGGACGCACAGATACGCAGTATTTT

J: TRBJ1-1
size: .
D: .
length: 13
V: TRBV15
CDR3: CATSRGRTAEAFF
DNA: TGTGCCACCAGCAGAGGCAGGACCGCTGAAGCTTTCTTT

J: TRBJ2-5
size: .
D: .
length: 14
V: TRBV28
CDR3: CASTLRLSQETQYF
DNA: TGTGCCAGCACCCTACGATTGAGCCAAGAGACCCAGTACTTC

J: TRBJ2-5
size: many
D: .
length: 14
V: TRBV7-2
CDR3: CASEIIRAQETQYF
DNA: TGTGCCAGCGAGATAATCCGGGCCCAAGAGACCCAGTACTTC

J: TRBJ1-4
size: once
D: TRBD1
length: 14
V: TRBV2
CDR3: CASRRQGGGEKLFF
DNA: TGTGCCAGCAGGCGACAGGGGGGCGGTGAAAAACTGTTTTTT

J: TRBJ2-1
size: few
D: .
length: 13
V: TRBV5-4
CDR3: CASSSAGWDEQFF
DNA: TGTGCCAGCAGCTCCGCGGGTTGGGATGAGCAGTTCTTC

J: TRBJ2-1
size: .
D: TRBD2
length: 18
V: TRBV5-1
CDR3: CASTLGRLAGPSYNEQFF
DNA: TGCGCCAGCACCCTTGGACGACTAGCGGGCCCCTCCTACAATGAGCAGTTCTTC

J: TRBJ1-6
size: .
D: .
length: 17
V: TRBV5-1
CDR3: CASSLYQIGVPNSPLHF
DNA: TGCGCCAGCAGCTTGTACCAGATAGGGGTACCCAATTCACCCCTCCACTTT

J: TRBJ1-4
size: .
D: .
length: 16
V: TRBV15
CDR3: CATSSLQGVGNEKLFF
DNA: TGTGCCACCAGCAGCCTACAGGGAGTAGGAAATGAAAAACTGTTTTTT

J: TRBJ2-7
size: .
D: TRBD1
length: 14
V: TRBV29-1
CDR3: CSVRETGGLSEQYF
DNA: TGCAGCGTTAGGGAGACAGGGGGCCTATCCGAGCAGTACTTC

J: TRBJ2-7
size: .
D: .
length: 15
V: TRBV2
CDR3: CASRGESGSTYEQYF
DNA: TGTGCCAGCCGTGGGGAGAGCGGGTCTACCTACGAGCAGTACTTC

J: TRBJ1-4
size: few
D: TRBD1
length: 14
V: TRBV10-3
CDR3: CATGTGLNNEKLFF
DNA: TGTGCCACCGGGACAGGGCTCAATAATGAAAAACTGTTTTTT

J: TRBJ2-2
size: .
D: .
length: 16
V: TRBV12-3/TRBV12-4
CDR3: CASSFQVRVDTGELFF
DNA: TGTGCCAGCAGTTTTCAGGTCCGGGTGGACACCGGGGAGCTGTTTTTT

J: TRBJ2-3
size: .
D: .
length: 16
V: TRBV20-1
CDR3: CSARDSLSREGNTQYF
DNA: TGCAGTGCTAGAGATTCTTTGAGCAGGGAAGGAAATACGCAGTATTTT

J: TRBJ2-5
size: few
D: .
length: 14
V: TRBV6-5
CDR3: CASSYGQRQETQYF
DNA: TGTGCCAGCAGTTACGGGCAGCGCCAAGAGACCCAGTACTTC

J: TRBJ1-4
size: .
D: .
length: 13
V: TRBV20-1
CDR3: CSARVRGDSPVFF
DNA: TGCAGTGCTAGAGTTCGGGGCGACAGTCCGGTGTTTTTT

J: TRBJ1-5
size: .
D: TRBD1
length: 18
V: TRBV20-1
CDR3: CSARVRPQGGSGNQPQHF
DNA: TGCAGTGCTAGAGTCAGGCCCCAGGGGGGAAGTGGCAATCAGCCCCAGCATTTT

J: TRBJ2-1
size: few
D: .
length: 18
V: TRBV4-1
CDR3: CASSQTGPTALGNNEQFF
DNA: TGCGCCAGCAGCCAAACGGGGCCGACTGCATTAGGGAACAATGAGCAGTTCTTC

J: TRBJ2-7
size: few
D: .
length: 11
V: TRBV24-1
CDR3: CATSDDDEQYF
DNA: TGTGCCACCAGTGATGACGACGAGCAGTACTTC

J: TRBJ1-2
size: .
D: TRBD1
length: 17
V: TRBV28
CDR3: CASSISGTGGRGYGYTF
DNA: TGTGCCAGCAGCATTTCCGGGACAGGCGGACGGGGCTATGGCTACACCTTC

J: TRBJ2-7
size: few
D: .
length: 13
V: TRBV12-3/TRBV12-4
CDR3: CASRKGIPTSTYF
DNA: TGTGCCAGCAGGAAGGGGATACCTACGAGCACGTACTTC

J: TRBJ2-3
size: .
D: .
length: 13
V: TRBV2
CDR3: CASRAIDGHTQYF
DNA: TGTGCCAGCAGAGCCATCGACGGTCATACGCAGTATTTT

J: TRBJ2-1
size: many
D: TRBD1
length: 15
V: TRBV27
CDR3: CASSPRGPGNNEQFF
DNA: TGTGCCAGCAGTCCCAGGGGGCCAGGGAACAATGAGCAGTTCTTC

J: TRBJ2-1
size: few
D: .
length: 15
V: TRBV6-5
CDR3: CASSYSGAVISEQFF
DNA: TGTGCCAGCAGTTACTCGGGGGCAGTAATAAGTGAGCAGTTCTTC

J: TRBJ2-6
size: .
D: .
length: 16
V: TRBV18
CDR3: CASSPLTHSGANVLTF
DNA: TGTGCCAGCTCTCCTCTAACTCACTCGGGGGCCAACGTCCTGACTTTC

J: TRBJ2-1
size: few
D: TRBD2
length: 16
V: TRBV27
CDR3: CASSLTSGAPRNEQFF
DNA: TGTGCCAGCAGTCTTACTAGCGGGGCACCTCGGAATGAGCAGTTCTTC

J: TRBJ2-5
size: few
D: TRBD2
length: 15
V: TRBV9
CDR3: CASSVTSGVQETQYF
DNA: TGTGCCAGCAGCGTGACTAGCGGGGTCCAAGAGACCCAGTACTTC